This paragraph reports one T cell receptor beta chain. This sample was included in a study of patients and donors after allogeneic stem cell transplantation. TCRdb reanalysed the RT-PCR reads using MiXCR and keeps one entry per CDR3 protein. This sample yields approximately 150,000 distinct CDR3 sequences, of which roughly 22% are seen a single time; approximately 26% belongs to the top ten. V gave up 3 bases and J gave up 2 bases, with 19 bases separating them. The CDR3 is made up of 17 amino acids. The sequence derives from a human donor who was either an allogeneic HSCT recipient or a stem cell or donor lymphocyte infusion donor (not recorded which). It is not recorded whose cells these are; they may come from a transplant donor. The chain carries TRBV12-3 or TRBV12-4 and TRBJ2-5; no clear D. The sample was blood, either unsorted or a sorted T cell fraction (not recorded which). CDR3 region: CASSFLRDPKLQETQYF. CDR3 coding DNA: TGTGCCAGCAGTTTTCTCAGAGATCCGAAGTTACAAGAGACCCAGTACTTC.